The 2 T cell receptor beta chains below come from one sample, sequenced in a study of EBV T-cell therapy then PD-1 blockade in nasopharyngeal carcinoma (dated by TCRdb to the early 2020s). Their recognized antigens are unknown. Library prep was done by the immunoSEQ multiplex PCR assay. The table was pulled from immuneACCESS by TCRdb, which kept in-frame rearrangements only. Such tables lose some clones; where checked, under half of the loss comes from unresolved V genes, and the rest has no known cause. Here the sample has around 22,000 clones; over 75% occur a single time. The top ten clones comprise approximately 24% of the sample. The treatment or condition label corresponds to: AdE1-LMPpoly-expanded autologous EBV-specific T-cell therapy followed by anti-PD-1 nivolumab. The sample in question was CD8+ T cells from blood, obtained at day -245 from a patient whose treatment included autologous EBV-specific T cells and nivolumab. The receptors stem from a man between 40 and 49 years old with nasopharyngeal carcinoma.

The gene calls are TRBV6-1 and TRBJ1-5; no definite D call. Trimming took off 1 base at V and 3 bases at J, with 7 bases between the two ends. This CDR3 has 14 residues. Germline values: CDR1 MNHNS, CDR2 SASEGT. CDR3 loop: CASSEGAVNQPQHF. The CDR3 region has the DNA TGTGCCAGCAGTGAAGGGGCAGTCAATCAGCCCCAGCATTTT.

Only a few counts were recorded for this clone. V usage is TRBV28 and J usage is TRBJ1-6; D remains unclear. Germline CDR1 MDHEN, CDR2 SYDVKM. V was clipped by 6 bases and J by 6 bases, with 3 bases between them. The CDR3 is made up of 11 amino acids. CDR3 region: CASSRNSPLHF. The CDR3 region has the DNA TGTGCCAGCAGCCGTAATTCACCCCTCCACTTT.